Presented here are 6 T cell receptor beta chains from one specimen sequenced in a study of blood T cell repertoires in COVID-19. Sequencing used immunoSEQ multiplex PCR; TCRdb keeps in-frame clones, though not all of them. The table has about 250,000 clones, 70% to 90% seen once. Sequencing was done on a sample of PBMCs or T cells enriched from blood (not recorded which). The receptors were sampled from a man aged 35 to 55 who had recovered from COVID-19.

J is TRBJ2-1 and V is TRBV7-9; TRBD2 agrees at 13 bases. This CDR3 contains 15 residues. J was trimmed by 8 bases and V by 5 bases; bases with no gene match: 6. Looked up from germline, CDR1 is SEHNR and CDR2 is FQNEAQ (reference sequence). CDR3: CASSPVGLAGYEQFF. In DNA form, the CDR3 reads TGTGCCAGCAGCCCCGTGGGACTAGCGGGATATGAGCAGTTCTTC.

This clone was seen more than once but under ten times. The chain uses TRBV21-1 and TRBJ1-2; the table assigns TRBD1, which was not confirmed against the DNA. TRBV21-1 is shown as a pseudogene. The CDR3 contains 16 residues. CDR3 DNA sequence: TGTGCCAGCAGCAACCGGGACAGGGGGTGGAAATATGGCTACACCTTC. This sequence encodes CASSNRDRGWKYGYTF.

A single count supports this clone. The CDR3 nucleotides are TGTGCCAGCAGCCAAGGGGACAGGGAAGTGGACACCATATATTTT. Encoded protein: CASSQGDREVDTIYF. This chain links TRBV3-1 (or the pseudogene TRBV3-2) with TRBJ1-3, with TRBD1 matching over 9 bases. J gave up 8 bases and V 1 base, and 6 bases lay outside the gene matches. The CDR3 extends over 15 amino acids. The germline CDR1 and CDR2 sequences are LGHDT and YNNKEL (reference sequence).

V and J are TRBV19 and TRBJ1-2; a possible D gene is TRBD1 (5 bases). The CDR3 is made up of 14 amino acids. Trimming took 0 bases from V and 4 from J, leaving 9 bases between them. The V gene's germline CDR1 is LNHDA and CDR2 SQIVND (reference sequence). The CDR3 is CASSIDGAFYGYTF. The CDR3, as DNA: TGTGCCAGTAGTATAGATGGGGCCTTCTATGGCTACACCTTC.

This clone was counted many times. CDR3 sequence: CASSQAQGVWETQYF. For the CDR3, the DNA is TGTGCCAGCAGCCAAGCGCAGGGGGTCTGGGAGACCCAGTACTTC. The rearrangement links TRBV3-1 (or the pseudogene TRBV3-2) to TRBJ2-5; TRBD1 matches at 7 bases. Trimming cost V 1 base and J 5 bases; bases outside gene matches: 7. The germline V gene has CDR1 LGHDT and CDR2 YNNKEL (reference sequence). The CDR3 is 15 residues long.

This sequence joins TRBV6-2 or TRBV6-3 and TRBJ2-7, with D possibly being TRBD2 (6 bases). Trimming left V 5 bases short and J 1 base short, with 9 bases between. This CDR3 contains 13 residues. Per the germline V gene, CDR1 is MNHEY and CDR2 is SVGEGT. The CDR3 DNA follows: TGTGCCAGCAGTGGAGGAGGGTCCTACGAGCAGTACTTC. Its protein product is CASSGGGSYEQYF.